A selection of T cell receptor beta chains follows, all from one sample in a study of blood T cell repertoires in COVID-19. Assay used: immunoSEQ multiplex PCR; TCRdb lists only in-frame clones, some missing. The sample shows 300,000 to 450,000 clones, around 87% of them seen only once. Sequenced material: PBMCs or T cells enriched from blood (not recorded which). Receptors were obtained from a man aged 40-49 years in a cohort exposed to, infected with or recovered from COVID-19 (not recorded which). Both conserved end residues are part of each CDR3. The order of the fields is J gene, D gene, V gene, clone size, CDR3 DNA, CDR3 protein. D genes are given only for firm matches. The size of a clone is reported for some rows only, either as once, few or many, or as a class for expanded clones.

TRBJ2-7,TRBD2,TRBV3-1/TRBV3-2,.,TGTGCCAGCAGCCAAATGACTAGCGGACCCTACGAGCAGTACTTC,CASSQMTSGPYEQYF
TRBJ2-1,TRBD2,TRBV5-6,few,TGTGCCAGCAGCTTGACCGGGACTAGCGGGATAATCGATGAGCAGTTCTTC,CASSLTGTSGIIDEQFF
TRBJ2-3,TRBD2,TRBV29-1,.,TGCAGCGTTGAAGGGGGGACTAGCGGACGGGCGGATACGCAGTATTTT,CSVEGGTSGRADTQYF
TRBJ2-2,.,TRBV30,.,TGTGCCTGGAGGGAGGGCCCGAACACCGGGGAGCTGTTTTTT,CAWREGPNTGELFF
TRBJ1-2,TRBD1,TRBV4-1,.,TGCGCCAGCAGCCAGACAGGGCCAACTAACTATGGCTACACCTTC,CASSQTGPTNYGYTF
TRBJ1-6,.,TRBV5-6,few,TGTGCCAGCAGCTTCGGGGGTAGCAATTCACCCCTCCACTTT,CASSFGGSNSPLHF
TRBJ2-3,TRBD2,TRBV2,.,TGTGCCAGCAGTGGACTAGCGGGAGTGTTAGATACGCAGTATTTT,CASSGLAGVLDTQYF
TRBJ1-2,TRBD1,TRBV29-1,few,TGCAGCGTTGGGGCAGGGGGAGTCCATGGCTACACCTTC,CSVGAGGVHGYTF
TRBJ2-2,.,TRBV3-1/TRBV3-2,.,TGTGCCAGCAGCCAAGTTCCTAGCGCGAACACCGGGGAGCTGTTTTTT,CASSQVPSANTGELFF
TRBJ2-7,.,TRBV6-5,.,TGTGCCAGCAGTTTAGACACAAATCTCTACGAGCAGTACTTC,CASSLDTNLYEQYF
TRBJ1-2,.,TRBV28,.,TGTGCCAGCAGTCCCCCGGGCTATGGCTACACCTTC,CASSPPGYGYTF
TRBJ1-4,TRBD1,TRBV6-5,.,TGTGCCAGCAATGCCGGGACAGTGGGTGAAAAACTGTTTTTT,CASNAGTVGEKLFF
TRBJ2-2,TRBD2,TRBV4-1,.,TGCGCCAGCAGCCAAGAGATCCTAGCGGGAGGCCGGAACGGGGAGCTGTTTTTT,CASSQEILAGGRNGELFF
TRBJ2-1,TRBD2,TRBV5-1,.,TGCGCCAGCAGCGAGGGACTAGTACGGTACAATGAGCAGTTCTTC,CASSEGLVRYNEQFF
TRBJ2-6,.,TRBV27,.,TGTGCCAGCAGTTTATCGTGGAGGTCGACTAGCTCTGGGGCCAACGTCCTGACTTTC,CASSLSWRSTSSGANVLTF
TRBJ1-2,.,TRBV10-3,once,TGTGCCATCAGTGCACAGAACTATGGCTACACCTTC,CAISAQNYGYTF
TRBJ2-7,TRBD2,TRBV2,once,TGTGCCAGCAGTGGGACTAGCGGGAAAGGCTACGAGCAGTACTTC,CASSGTSGKGYEQYF
TRBJ2-1,TRBD2,TRBV5-1,.,TGCGCCAGCAGCTTGATCACTAGCGGGCGCCACGGCTCCTACAATGAGCAGTTCTTC,CASSLITSGRHGSYNEQFF
TRBJ2-1,.,TRBV29-1,.,TGCAGCGACAGGGCCAGCTCCTACAATGAGCAGTTCTTC,CSDRASSYNEQFF
TRBJ2-7,TRBD2,TRBV5-6,.,TGTGCCAGCAGCCTAACTAGCGGGAGTTCTTACGAGCAGTACTTC,CASSLTSGSSYEQYF
TRBJ2-7,.,TRBV7-9,.,TGTGCCAGCAGCTTAGGGTCTCCGAGCTCCTACGAGCAGTACTTC,CASSLGSPSSYEQYF
TRBJ2-1,TRBD2,TRBV6-1,.,TGTGCCAGCAGTGAAAGGGTTAGCGGGGTGGGTGTCTACAATGAGCAGTTCTTC,CASSERVSGVGVYNEQFF
TRBJ1-2,TRBD1,TRBV30,once,TGTGCCTGGAGTGACCCTCATTTAACCGGGACAGGGTCTGGCTACACCTTC,CAWSDPHLTGTGSGYTF
TRBJ1-5,TRBD1,TRBV6-2/TRBV6-3,few,TGTGCCAGCAGTTACTCACCCGGGACAGGGGCCATCAATCAGCCCCAGCATTTT,CASSYSPGTGAINQPQHF
TRBJ1-2,.,TRBV6-5,.,TGTGCCAGCAGTTCCCGGGGGGCGCACACCTTC,CASSSRGAHTF
TRBJ2-2,TRBD2,TRBV5-5,.,TGTGCCAGCAGCCCCCGGACTAGCGGGAGAATTGGCACCGGGGAGCTGTTTTTT,CASSPRTSGRIGTGELFF
TRBJ1-5,.,TRBV19,.,TGTGCCAGTAGTGTGACCGGGACAAACAATCAGCCCCAGCATTTT,CASSVTGTNNQPQHF
TRBJ2-7,TRBD2,TRBV30,.,TGTGCCTGGACCCTAGCGGGAGGAGTAACCTACGAGCAGTACTTC,CAWTLAGGVTYEQYF
TRBJ1-5,TRBD1,TRBV2,few,TGTGCCAGCAGTGAGTGGACAGGGAATGAGCCCCAGCATTTT,CASSEWTGNEPQHF
TRBJ2-2,.,TRBV4-1,.,TGCGCCAGCAGCCCTCACTGGGGGGAGTCCGTATACACCGGGGAGCTGTTTTTT,CASSPHWGESVYTGELFF
TRBJ2-7,.,TRBV6-5,.,TGTGCCAGCAGTCGGACAGTCTCCTACGAGCAGTACTTC,CASSRTVSYEQYF
TRBJ2-7,.,TRBV7-3,.,TGTGCCAGCAGCTCCTATCAGGGAACAGCCTACGAGCAGTACTTC,CASSSYQGTAYEQYF
TRBJ2-2,.,TRBV9,.,TGTGCCAGCAGCGTAGATCCGGGTAGCACCGGGGAGCTGTTTTTT,CASSVDPGSTGELFF
TRBJ2-7,.,TRBV11-3,.,TGTGCCAGCAGCAAAGGGGGGGGCGAGCAGTACTTC,CASSKGGGEQYF
TRBJ1-4,.,TRBV4-1,once,TGCGCCAGCAGCCAAGATACCTTCACGGGGAACAATGAAAAACTGTTTTTT,CASSQDTFTGNNEKLFF
TRBJ1-1,TRBD1,TRBV29-1,.,TGCAGCGTTAACCTGGACAGGAGGAACACTGAAGCTTTCTTT,CSVNLDRRNTEAFF
TRBJ2-2,.,TRBV11-3,.,TGTGCCAGCAGCTCGCTCAGGGGTGGGACCGGGGAGCTGTTTTTT,CASSSLRGGTGELFF
TRBJ1-3,.,TRBV2,once,TGTGCCAGTGACCCGGGGAGCTCTGGAAACACCATATATTTT,CASDPGSSGNTIYF
TRBJ1-5,.,TRBV19,.,TGTGCCAGTAGTACCCCTCGGGGCAGGGGCGATCAGCCCCAGCATTTT,CASSTPRGRGDQPQHF
TRBJ2-2,.,TRBV2,.,TGTGCCAGCAGGCAGGGCACGAACACCGGGGAGCTGTTTTTT,CASRQGTNTGELFF
TRBJ1-6,.,TRBV6-5,.,TGTGCCAGCAGTTACCAGGCAGGGTCAAATTCACCCCTCCACTTT,CASSYQAGSNSPLHF
TRBJ1-6,.,TRBV7-2,.,TGTGCCAGCAGCTTATACCAACTTAGCTCCTATAATTCACCCCTCCACTTT,CASSLYQLSSYNSPLHF
TRBJ2-7,TRBD1,TRBV30,.,TGTGCCTACACGACCCCGGACAGGGGTGTCGATCGTAGTGGCTTC,CAYTTPDRGVDRSGF
TRBJ2-3,.,TRBV5-1,.,TGCGCCAGCGAGACCACGGGAGTCGGGACAGATACGCAGTATTTT,CASETTGVGTDTQYF
TRBJ2-5,.,TRBV19,.,TGTGCCAGTAGTCACCAGGGTATGGAGACCCAGTACTTC,CASSHQGMETQYF
TRBJ1-1,.,TRBV6-5,.,TGTGCCAGCAGTTGGGTCGGGGGGCGGAACACTGAAGCTTTCTTT,CASSWVGGRNTEAFF
TRBJ2-1,TRBD2,TRBV11-2,.,TGTGCCAGCAGCGAACCAGGGACTAGCGGGAGAAGAAGACGCAATGAGCAGTTCTTC,CASSEPGTSGRRRRNEQFF
TRBJ2-3,TRBD1,TRBV30,.,TGTGCCCTCCGGGACAGGGGTTCGGATACGCAGTATTTT,CALRDRGSDTQYF
TRBJ1-2,.,TRBV5-4,.,TGTGCCACCAATCTCGGGGGGCTGGGTGGCTACACCTTC,CATNLGGLGGYTF
TRBJ2-3,TRBD2,TRBV30,.,TGTGCCTGGAGAGCGGGGGGCACAGATACGCAGTATTTT,CAWRAGGTDTQYF